The T cell receptor (beta chain) described here comes from a study of radiotherapy plus CTLA-4 blockade in lung cancer. Background on the study: Objective responses occurred in 15% to 20% of patients; about 34% had disease control.

General study results and limits: Radiotherapy plus ipilimumab was followed by expansion in blood of tumor-derived TCR clones. Alongside interferon-beta, early blood T cell clone dynamics were reportedly the best predictor of response.

The data were produced by immunoSEQ multiplex PCR, yet TCRdb's version contains in-frame clones alone and is incomplete. The repertoire holds fewer than 100,000 clones, with under 80% as singletons. CTLA-4 blockade using ipilimumab, together with focal radiation, was received by patients with chemo-refractory metastatic non-small-cell lung cancer. Comment on this clone: No antigen is known for it.

Sequenced here: peripheral blood, sampled from a patient treated with radiotherapy plus ipilimumab. This TCR was sampled from a human donor with non-small cell lung cancer whose response to radiotherapy plus ipilimumab could not be evaluated. Some clones in this sample may be carry-over from other donors' samples.

The CDR3 DNA reads TGTGCCAGCAGCGCGATACCGGGACTAGCGTGGTTCTTC. As protein: CASSAIPGLAWFF. The genes are TRBV5-4 and TRBJ2-1, with 10 bases identical to TRBD2. Germline V gene data show CDR1 as SGHNT and CDR2 as YYREEE (reference sequence). Trimming removed 4 bases from V and 15 bases from J; junction bases left unmatched: 10. There are 13 residues in the CDR3.